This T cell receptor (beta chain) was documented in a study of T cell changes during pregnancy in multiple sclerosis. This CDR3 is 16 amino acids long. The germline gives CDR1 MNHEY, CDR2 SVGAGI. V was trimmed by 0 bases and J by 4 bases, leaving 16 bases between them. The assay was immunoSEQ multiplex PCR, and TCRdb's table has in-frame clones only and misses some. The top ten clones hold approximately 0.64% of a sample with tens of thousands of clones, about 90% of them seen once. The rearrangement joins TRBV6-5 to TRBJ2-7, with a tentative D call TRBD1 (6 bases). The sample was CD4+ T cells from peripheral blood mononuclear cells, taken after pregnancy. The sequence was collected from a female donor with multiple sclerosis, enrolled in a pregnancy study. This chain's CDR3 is CASSYSPRRGEYEQYF. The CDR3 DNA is TGTGCCAGCAGTTACTCCCCCCGCAGGGGAGAGTACGAGCAGTACTTC.